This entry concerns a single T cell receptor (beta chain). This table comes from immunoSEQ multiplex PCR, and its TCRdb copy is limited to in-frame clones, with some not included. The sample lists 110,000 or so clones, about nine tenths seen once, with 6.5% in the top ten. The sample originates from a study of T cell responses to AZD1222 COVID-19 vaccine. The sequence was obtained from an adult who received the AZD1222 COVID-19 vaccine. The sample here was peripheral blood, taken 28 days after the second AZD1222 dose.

The CDR3 here is CASSESGNQFF. CDR3 nucleotides: TGCGCCAGCAGTGAGTCAGGAAATCAGTTCTTC. The chain uses TRBV10-1 and TRBJ2-1; D gene unclear. Germline loops: CDR1 WNHNN, CDR2 SYGVQD (reference sequence). Trimming took off 0 bases at V and 13 bases at J, with 7 bases between the two ends. The CDR3 loop spans 11 amino acids.